The 28 T cell receptor beta chains listed next were all sequenced from one sample in a study of T cells after yellow fever vaccination. TCRdb reprocessed the 5' RACE reads with MiXCR, giving one entry per CDR3 protein. This table has 300,000 to 400,000 distinct CDR3 sequences, 9.5% to 15% appearing once. Sample: CD4+ T cells sorted from PBMCs, taken 15 days after the yellow fever booster vaccination. Every receptor here comes from a man in his late teens or twenties who received the YFV17D yellow fever vaccine.

This clonotype was observed a few times. J is TRBJ2-3 and V is TRBV12-3 or TRBV12-4, with D perhaps assigned TRBD1 or TRBD2 (5 bases each). CDR3 length: 13 residues. Trimming shortened V by 10 bases and J by 6 bases, and 17 bases separated the two germline ends. For the CDR3, the DNA is TGTGCCATCGGGGCAGACCCAGGCGATACGCAGTATTTT. Its translation is CAIGADPGDTQYF.

This clonotype was seen more than once but under ten times. V usage is TRBV9 and J usage is TRBJ2-3; D may correspond to TRBD1 or TRBD2 (5 bases each). Per the germline V gene, CDR1 is SGDLS and CDR2 is YYNGEE. Trimming took off 0 bases at V and 2 bases at J, with 10 bases between the two ends. The CDR3 is 15 amino acids. CDR3 coding DNA: TGTGCCAGCAGCGTAGCGGGACCACACACAGATACGCAGTATTTT. Residues: CASSVAGPHTDTQYF.

This clonotype was detected ten times or more. The V and J genes are TRBV5-1 and TRBJ1-4; 7 bases map to TRBD1. J lost 4 bases, V lost 4 bases, and 4 bases had no gene match. CDR1 and CDR2 (germline): SGHRS, YFSETQ. The CDR3 covers 14 residues. The CDR3 loop is CASSPGTDNEKLFF. The CDR3, as DNA: TGCGCCAGCAGCCCCGGGACAGATAATGAAAAACTGTTTTTT.

This clonotype was observed a handful of times. The V gene is TRBV5-1, the J gene TRBJ1-3; tentative D call: TRBD1 (5 bases). Trimming stripped 0 bases from V and 2 bases from J, with 12 bases between. Germline-derived CDR1 and CDR2 are SGHRS and YFSETQ. This CDR3 spans 16 amino acids. DNA of the CDR3: TGCGCCAGCAGCTTGGGTTCTTCGGGGCCTGGAAACACCATATATTTT. It codes for CASSLGSSGPGNTIYF.

The chain couples TRBV3-1 to TRBJ2-5; D perhaps matches TRBD1 (6 bases). In germline, CDR1 is LGHDT, CDR2 YNNKEL (reference sequence). V was shortened by 0 bases and J by 5 bases, with 10 bases between the two germline ends. The CDR3 has 14 residues. CDR3 sequence reads: CASSQDPQGETQYF. For the CDR3, the DNA is TGTGCCAGCAGCCAAGATCCGCAGGGGGAGACCCAGTACTTC.

This clonotype has just a few counts. The V gene is TRBV13, the J gene TRBJ1-2; D unresolved. From germline, CDR1 is PRHDT and CDR2 FYEKMQ (reference sequence). Trimming took 7 bases from V and 7 from J, leaving 7 bases between them. The CDR3 runs 10 residues. The CDR3 spells CASTFGGYTF. In DNA form, the CDR3 reads TGTGCCAGCACCTTCGGTGGCTACACCTTC.

The chain employs TRBV20-1 and TRBJ2-6; D not certain. Germline loops: CDR1 DFQATT, CDR2 SNEGSKA (reference sequence). CDR3 length equals 14 residues. V was cut by 6 bases and J by 5 bases, with 14 bases left in between. CDR3 bases: TGCAGTGCCCCAGACCCTAGAAGGGCCAACGTCCTGACTTTC. It specifies CSAPDPRRANVLTF.

This clonotype turned up a few times. The V call is TRBV4-1, the J call TRBJ1-4, with no clear D. Germline V CDR1 and CDR2: MGHRA, YSYEKL. V gave up 2 bases and J gave up 0 bases, with 10 bases separating them. This CDR3 is 16 amino acids long. CDR3 DNA sequence: TGCGCCAGCAGCCAAAGCCGGGCAGCAACTAATGAAAAACTGTTTTTT. Translating it yields CASSQSRAATNEKLFF.

This clonotype was detected ten times or more. This chain uses TRBV2 with TRBJ2-1, with 9 positions matching TRBD2. The CDR3 spans 14 residues. V lost 7 bases, J lost 6 bases, and 7 bases stayed unmatched. Germline V CDR1 and CDR2: SNHLY, FYNNEI. The DNA of the CDR3 is TGTGCCAGCAATCTAGCGGGGACGGGCAATGAGCAGTTCTTC. Protein product: CASNLAGTGNEQFF.

The chain combines TRBV12-3 or TRBV12-4 with TRBJ1-2; possibly TRBD1 for D (6 bases). Trimming took off 1 base at V and 5 bases at J, with 14 bases between the two ends. There are 15 residues in the CDR3. CDR3 bases: TGTGCCAGCAGTTTAGAGCAGGGGATACAGTATGGCTACACCTTC. It specifies CASSLEQGIQYGYTF.

The CDR3: CASSRPPGVRETQYF. DNA for the CDR3: TGTGCCAGCAGCCGCCCGCCGGGGGTCAGAGAGACCCAGTACTTC. The rearrangement uses TRBV3-1 and TRBJ2-5; tentative D call: TRBD2 (6 bases). CDR3 length: 15 residues. CDR1 and CDR2 (germline): LGHDT, YNNKEL (reference sequence). V shed 4 bases and J shed 4 bases, with 16 bases lying between them.

This clonotype was counted at least ten times. The V call is TRBV18, the J call TRBJ2-7, with 7 bases identical to TRBD2. Germline values: CDR1 KGHSH, CDR2 LQKENI. Trimming cost V 3 bases and J 5 bases; bases outside gene matches: 7. This CDR3 is built from 14 residues. The CDR3 reads CASSPQRGSDEQYF. The CDR3 nucleotides are TGTGCCAGCTCACCCCAGCGGGGTTCAGACGAGCAGTACTTC.

This clonotype was observed a handful of times. The chain has TRBV7-9 and TRBJ2-7, with 7 bases matching TRBD1. Trimming cost V 5 bases and J 2 bases; bases outside gene matches: 15. CDR1 SEHNR and CDR2 FQNEAQ come from the germline V gene (reference sequence). The CDR3 has 17 amino acids. The CDR3: CASSPLRGAGTAYEQYV. CDR3 coding DNA: TGTGCCAGCAGCCCCCTGCGAGGGGCAGGGACAGCCTACGAGCAGTACGTC.

Only a few counts were recorded for this clonotype. The V gene is TRBV11-2, the J gene TRBJ2-5, with D uncertain. Trimming took off 1 base at V and 5 bases at J, with 14 bases between the two ends. Germline CDR1 reads SGHAT; CDR2 reads FQNNGV. The CDR3 sequence is 15 residues long. The CDR3 sequence is CASSLVLGIPETQYF. Written as DNA, the CDR3 is TGTGCCAGCAGCTTAGTCTTGGGGATCCCGGAGACCCAGTACTTC.

The CDR3 nucleotides are TGTGCCAGCTTCCAAAGCTCCTATAATTCACCCCTCCACTTT. Protein product: CASFQSSYNSPLHF. The V and J genes are TRBV3-2 and TRBJ1-6. TRBV3-2 is a recognized pseudogene. This CDR3 has 14 residues.

The chain is built from TRBV20-1 and TRBJ2-1; 9 bases agree with TRBD2. The CDR3 length is 14 residues. The V and J ends lost 0 bases and 14 bases, in that order; junction bases with no gene match: 11. Per the germline V gene, CDR1 is DFQATT and CDR2 is SNEGSKA (reference sequence). The CDR3 DNA is TGCAGTGCTAGAGATCCGCGGGGGGGCGCGGAGGAGTTCTTC. Its translation: CSARDPRGGAEEFF.

In this sample, this clonotype turned up a few times. The rearrangement links TRBV21-1 to TRBJ1-2; the table gives TRBD1 as D, unverified against the DNA. TRBV21-1 is tagged as a pseudogene. This CDR3 spans 13 amino acids. CDR3 in DNA: TGTGCCAGCCCGCAGGGAGGTAACTATGGCTACACCTTC. This gives the protein CASPQGGNYGYTF.

This clonotype has a count of ten or more. J is TRBJ1-6 and V is TRBV9; D possibly corresponds to TRBD1 (5 bases). Trimming cost V 1 base and J 5 bases, with 13 bases left between them. Per the germline V gene, CDR1 is SGDLS and CDR2 is YYNGEE. CDR3 length: 16 amino acids. The CDR3 protein is CASSVSGGADNSPLHF. The CDR3 DNA reads TGTGCCAGCAGCGTATCGGGGGGTGCGGATAATTCACCCCTCCACTTT.

The chain joins TRBV7-9 to TRBJ2-2; D is ambiguous. This CDR3 is 15 amino acids long. Per the germline V gene, CDR1 is SEHNR and CDR2 is FQNEAQ (reference sequence). The V and J ends lost 3 bases and 5 bases respectively, with 13 bases between them. The DNA for the CDR3 is TGTGCCAGCAGCTTTCAGCATGGGTGGACCGGGGAGCTGTTTTTT. Translating it yields CASSFQHGWTGELFF.

This clonotype was found many times. The genes are TRBV7-9 and TRBJ2-1; D may be TRBD1 (5 bases). The V end lost 5 bases, the J end lost 4 bases, and 15 bases lay between the germline ends. The CDR3 contains 15 residues. Germline assignment: CDR1 SEHNR and CDR2 FQNEAQ (reference sequence). CDR3 coding DNA: TGTGCCAGCAGCCCCCGACTTGGGGCTTACAATGAGCAGTTCTTC. This sequence encodes CASSPRLGAYNEQFF.

The chain is built from TRBV10-3 and TRBJ2-6, with D perhaps TRBD1 or TRBD2 (7 bases each). The germline CDR1 and CDR2 sequences are ENHRY and SYGVKD. The CDR3 spans 19 residues. The V end was cut by 4 bases, the J end by 0 bases, with 19 bases between. The CDR3 DNA reads as TGTGCCATCAGTGGCGGGAGACAGGGCATTAGCTCTGGGGCCAACGTCCTGACTTTC. This sequence encodes CAISGGRQGISSGANVLTF.

The CDR3 nucleotides read TGTGCCAGCAGCGTACAGGGAGTTCAAGAGACCCAGTACTTC. This codes for CASSVQGVQETQYF. The rearrangement joins TRBV9 to TRBJ2-5; D is possibly TRBD1 or TRBD2 (5 bases each). The CDR3 is 14 amino acids. Germline assignment: CDR1 SGDLS and CDR2 YYNGEE. The V and J ends lost 1 base and 2 bases respectively, with 9 bases between them.

The rearrangement links TRBV10-3 to TRBJ1-5; possible D gene TRBD1, 6 bases. The CDR3 runs to 14 residues. From germline, CDR1 is ENHRY and CDR2 SYGVKD. The germline V and J ends were trimmed by 11 bases and 0 bases, with 14 bases remaining between them. DNA of the CDR3: TGTGCCGCGACCGACAGGTATAGCAATCAGCCCCAGCATTTT. Protein sequence: CAATDRYSNQPQHF.

The V and J genes are TRBV18 and TRBJ2-2, with D tentatively TRBD1 or TRBD2 (5 bases each). Germline CDR1 and CDR2: KGHSH and LQKENI. The CDR3 totals 14 residues. Trimming cost V 2 bases and J 4 bases, with 8 bases left between them. The CDR3 region is CASSPEGSTGELFF. CDR3 in DNA: TGTGCCAGCTCACCAGAGGGGAGCACCGGGGAGCTGTTTTTT.

This clonotype came up a few times. This chain joins TRBV5-1 and TRBJ1-2; D remains ambiguous. V was pared by 3 bases and J by 7 bases, with 16 bases between. The CDR3 totals 14 residues. Germline V gives CDR1 SGHRS, CDR2 YFSETQ. CDR3 bases: TGCGCCAGCAGCTCGTTTAATGGGGAAAGTGGCTACACCTTC. Amino acids: CASSSFNGESGYTF.

This clonotype was seen at least ten times. The chain employs TRBV4-3 and TRBJ2-3; no clear D. V was trimmed by 3 bases and J by 4 bases, leaving 8 bases between them. The length of the CDR3 is 13 residues. Germline-derived CDR1 and CDR2 are LGHNA and YSLEER. CDR3 sequence (DNA): TGCGCCAGCAGCCAGGGTATTCCAGATACGCAGTATTTT. Translated, it gives CASSQGIPDTQYF.

The V and J genes are TRBV3-1 and TRBJ2-5; 7 nucleotides line up with TRBD2. The CDR3 length is 16 residues. Looked up from germline, CDR1 is LGHDT and CDR2 is YNNKEL (reference sequence). V was pared by 4 bases and J by 3 bases, with 11 bases of the junction left unmatched. The CDR3 DNA is TGTGCCAGCAGCCGAAGAGGGAGCGGGGCAAAAGAGACCCAGTACTTC. This gives the protein CASSRRGSGAKETQYF.

The chain couples TRBV7-9 to TRBJ2-2; the match to TRBD1 covers 7 bases. V lost 8 bases and J lost 1; bases outside the gene matches: 4. This CDR3 is 14 amino acids long. Germline assignment: CDR1 SEHNR and CDR2 FQNEAQ (reference sequence). CDR3 in amino acids: CASLRQGNTGELFF. In DNA form, the CDR3 reads TGTGCCAGCTTACGACAGGGGAACACCGGGGAGCTGTTTTTT.